Each of the 4 T cell receptor beta chains below was sequenced from the same sample in a study of cytomegalovirus exposure and HLA in healthy donors. The primer mix had 60 Vbeta and 13 Jbeta primers. Produced via immunoSEQ multiplex PCR; TCRdb's table is partial and in-frame only. Found here are around 140,000 clones, 88% of them singletons; the top ten hold roughly 0.5%. Material: PBMCs. Receptors were obtained from a middle-aged woman in good health and CMV-seronegative.

The chain has TRBV9 and TRBJ1-1; 7 bases align to TRBD1. The CDR3 has 13 amino acids. V lost 4 bases, J lost 1 base, and 1 base stayed unmatched. The germline V gene has CDR1 SGDLS and CDR2 YYNGEE. In DNA, the CDR3 is TGTGCCAGCAGCCGGGACAGGAACACTGAAGCTTTCTTT. It specifies CASSRDRNTEAFF.

This clone was detected a few times. J is TRBJ2-5 and V is TRBV5-6; maybe TRBD2 (7 bases). Germline values: CDR1 SGHDT, CDR2 YYEEEE. This CDR3 comprises 14 residues. Trimming took 1 base from V and 1 from J, leaving 8 bases between them. The CDR3 sequence is CASSLRGGQETQYF. DNA for the CDR3: TGTGCCAGCAGCTTGAGGGGGGGCCAAGAGACCCAGTACTTC.

This clone came up once. The chain uses TRBV21-1 and TRBJ2-2; TRBD1 is taken as the D call from the table, unchecked against the DNA. TRBV21-1 is a known pseudogene. The CDR3 runs to 17 residues. CDR3 sequence: CASSIRDRGRNTGELFF. CDR3 nucleotide sequence: TGTGCCAGCAGCATCCGGGACAGGGGGCGGAACACCGGGGAGCTGTTTTTT.

CDR3 nucleotides: TGTGCCAGCAGTTCGTTACAGGGGGGGTGGGATGGCTACACCTTC. Residues: CASSSLQGGWDGYTF. V is TRBV28 and J is TRBJ1-2; TRBD1 aligns across 8 bases. J gave up 6 bases and V 4 bases, and 10 bases lay outside the gene matches. Germline V gene data show CDR1 as MDHEN and CDR2 as SYDVKM. The CDR3 totals 15 residues.